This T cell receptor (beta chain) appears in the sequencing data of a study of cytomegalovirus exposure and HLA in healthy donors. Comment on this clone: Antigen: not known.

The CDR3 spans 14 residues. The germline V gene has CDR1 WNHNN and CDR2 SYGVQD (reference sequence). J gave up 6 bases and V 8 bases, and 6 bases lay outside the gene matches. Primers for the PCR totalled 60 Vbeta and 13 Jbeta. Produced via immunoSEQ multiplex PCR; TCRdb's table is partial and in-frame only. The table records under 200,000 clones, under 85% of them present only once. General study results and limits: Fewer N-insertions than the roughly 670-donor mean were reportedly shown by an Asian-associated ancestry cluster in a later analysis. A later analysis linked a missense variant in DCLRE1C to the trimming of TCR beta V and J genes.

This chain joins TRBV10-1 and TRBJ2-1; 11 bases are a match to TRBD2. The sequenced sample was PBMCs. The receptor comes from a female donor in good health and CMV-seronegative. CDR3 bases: TGCGCCAGCGGACTAGCGGGTCCGGGCAATGAGCAGTTCTTC. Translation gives CASGLAGPGNEQFF.